This T cell receptor beta chain was documented in a study of cytomegalovirus exposure and HLA in healthy donors. Germline V gives CDR1 MNHNS, CDR2 SASEGT. V was pared by 4 bases and J by 1 base, with 13 bases between. The CDR3 loop spans 15 amino acids. Findings of the study overall: In a later analysis, V- and J-gene trimming of beta chains associated with a DCLRE1C missense variant, replicated independently. Another analysis was done later, and it associated 15,000 to 20,000 TCR beta sequences with HLA alleles at 0.05 false discovery rate. TCR beta V segments were, for the most part, productive about 87% or about 30% of the time in an earlier analysis.

In the PCR, 60 Vbeta and 13 Jbeta primers were used. Generated by immunoSEQ multiplex PCR, the TCRdb table keeps only in-frame clones and is missing some. The sample includes under 200,000 clones, about 80% of them seen just once. As to this clone: Its antigen is undetermined.

The sequence was collected from a man aged 60 to 69 in good health and CMV-seronegative. Sequencing input: PBMCs. The V call is TRBV6-1, the J call TRBJ1-2; D unresolved. The CDR3 region is CASSGFSDFNYGYTF. As DNA, the CDR3 is TGTGCCAGCAGTGGGTTTAGTGACTTTAACTATGGCTACACCTTC.